These 27 T cell receptor beta chains were all obtained from the same sample, sequenced in a study of human T cells and chemical hapten exposure. One entry per CDR3 protein results from TCRdb running MiXCR on the RACE reads. The table includes more than 70,000 distinct CDR3 sequences, 12% detected once. Indicated time point: patch test 1, 2 weeks after DPC sensitization. Treatment of the sample: therapeutic diphenylcyclopropenone sensitization with weekly scalp DPC. Source: whole blood, taken in connection with sensitization to the hapten diphenylcyclopropenone (DPC). The receptors here all came from a woman aged 60-75 years with alopecia areata. Some clones in this sample may be carry-over from other donors' samples.

The rearrangement links TRBV14 to TRBJ2-1; TRBD2 aligns across 8 bases. The junction had 5 bases not matched to a gene; V was cut back by 4 bases and J by 3 bases. CDR3 length equals 15 residues. The germline CDR1 and CDR2 sequences are SGHDN and FVKESK. CDR3 residues: CASSLRGAVYNEQFF. Here the CDR3 DNA reads TGTGCCAGCAGCCTGCGGGGGGCCGTCTACAATGAGCAGTTCTTC.

This clonotype was recorded at least ten times. The chain combines TRBV2 with TRBJ1-5; the D gene is possibly TRBD1 (5 bases). Germline CDR1 and CDR2: SNHLY and FYNNEI. This CDR3 is built from 15 residues. Trimming removed 6 bases at V and 0 bases at J, with 12 bases between. The CDR3 here is CASRQGGYSNQPQHF. The CDR3 DNA follows: TGTGCCAGCAGGCAGGGAGGATATAGCAATCAGCCCCAGCATTTT.

The V call is TRBV20-1, the J call TRBJ2-5; 10 positions match TRBD2. CDR3 length: 15 amino acids. The germline V gene encodes CDR1 DFQATT and CDR2 SNEGSKA (reference sequence). The V and J ends lost 3 bases and 5 bases, in that order; junction bases with no gene match: 9. CDR3 in amino acids: CSARIGTSVLETQYF. In DNA, the CDR3 is TGCAGTGCTAGGATTGGGACTAGCGTTCTCGAGACCCAGTACTTC.

The CDR3 region has the DNA TGTGCCATCAGTGGGGACGAAACAGATACGCAGTATTTT. It translates to CAISGDETDTQYF. The chain recombines TRBV10-3 with TRBJ2-3; D possibly matches TRBD1 or TRBD2 (5 bases each). CDR1 ENHRY and CDR2 SYGVKD come from the germline V gene. Trimming left V 4 bases short and J 3 bases short, with 8 bases between. This CDR3 contains 13 residues.

The V and J genes are TRBV7-9 and TRBJ2-5, with D possibly being TRBD2 (5 bases). Germline values: CDR1 SEHNR, CDR2 FQNEAQ (reference sequence). V was clipped by 5 bases and J by 5 bases, with 9 bases between them. The CDR3 runs 12 residues. CDR3 region: CASSNTGETQYF. The CDR3 DNA sequence: TGTGCCAGCAGCAACACGGGGGAGACCCAGTACTTC.

This clonotype was seen more than once but under ten times. The genes are TRBV6-2 or TRBV6-3 and TRBJ1-2; 12 bases match TRBD1. CDR1 MNHEY and CDR2 SVGEGT come from the germline V gene. CDR3 length: 17 residues. V dropped 6 bases and J dropped 8; count of bases not matched to a gene: 16. Here the CDR3 reads CASRPPGQGASLRGYTF. CDR3 sequence (DNA): TGTGCCAGCAGGCCACCGGGACAGGGGGCGAGTTTGCGGGGCTACACCTTC.

The V gene is TRBV29-1, the J gene TRBJ1-4, with a tentative D call TRBD1 (5 bases). Trimming cost V 1 base and J 8 bases, with 8 bases left between them. The V gene's germline CDR1 is SQVTM and CDR2 ANQGSEA. The CDR3 runs 12 residues. The CDR3 loop reads CSVEGGGEKLFF. DNA for the CDR3: TGCAGCGTTGAAGGGGGCGGCGAAAAACTGTTTTTT.

This clonotype appeared a few times. CDR3 nucleotides: TGCAGTGCTAAGAAGAGCTATGGGTTAAGTGGCACAGATACGCAGTATTTT. Its protein is CSAKKSYGLSGTDTQYF. The chain uses TRBV20-1 and TRBJ2-3; D gene unclear. Trimming removed 4 bases from V and 1 base from J, with 21 bases in between. The CDR3 has 17 residues. In germline, CDR1 is DFQATT, CDR2 SNEGSKA (reference sequence).

This clonotype was seen only a few times. The rearrangement joins TRBV18 to TRBJ2-1; TRBD1 is a possible D gene (5 bases). V lost 2 bases and J 4 bases, leaving 9 bases between the germline ends. The CDR3 is 14 residues long. CDR1 and CDR2 (germline): KGHSH, LQKENI. The CDR3: CASSPAGYYNEQFF. CDR3 coding DNA: TGTGCCAGCTCACCAGCAGGGTATTACAATGAGCAGTTCTTC.

There are a few counts of this clonotype. The V call is TRBV29-1, the J call TRBJ1-2; D is possibly TRBD1 (6 bases). CDR1 is SQVTM and CDR2 is ANQGSEA in the germline V gene. CDR3 length: 15 amino acids. V was pared by 0 bases and J by 0 bases, with 11 bases between. The CDR3 sequence: CSVEDRGASNYGYTF. For the CDR3, the DNA is TGCAGCGTTGAAGATCGGGGGGCTTCTAACTATGGCTACACCTTC.

This chain joins TRBV9 and TRBJ2-1, with D possibly TRBD2 on 7 matching bases. The CDR3 extends over 17 amino acids. Germline lookup yields CDR1 SGDLS and CDR2 YYNGEE. The V and J ends lost 0 bases and 3 bases respectively, with 16 bases between them. CDR3 loop: CASSVVGGRLDYNEQFF. CDR3 sequence (DNA): TGTGCCAGCAGCGTAGTCGGGGGGCGCCTAGACTACAATGAGCAGTTCTTC.

The J gene is TRBJ2-2, the V gene TRBV7-3; the D gene is possibly TRBD1 (6 bases). Between the trimmed V and J ends, which lost 6 bases and 0 bases, there was a span of 14 bases. In germline, CDR1 is SGHTA, CDR2 FQGTGA. This CDR3 has 16 amino acids. For the CDR3, the DNA is TGTGCCAGCAGTTCCGCAGGGGACCCGAACACCGGGGAGCTGTTTTTT. Its protein is CASSSAGDPNTGELFF. The variable domain in full, with the rest retrieved from reference TRBV7-3 and TRBJ2-2, is GAGVSQTPSNKVTEKGKYVELRCDPISGHTALYWYRQSLGQGPEFLIYFQGTGAADDSGLPNDRFFAVRPEGSVSTLKIQRTERGDSAVYLCASSSAGDPNTGELFFGEGSRLTVL.

This clonotype was counted once. This may be a read error: a much more frequent sequence differs by one nucleotide. The chain recombines TRBV11-2 with TRBJ2-7, with D tentatively TRBD1 or TRBD2 (5 bases each). Trimming stripped 1 base from V and 9 bases from J, with 19 bases between. Germline V gene data show CDR1 as SGHAT and CDR2 as FQNNGV. The CDR3 consists of 15 residues. CDR3 bases: TGTGCCAGCAGCTTAGGCTCAGGGACCCAGTGGGGGCAGTACTTC. Translated: CASSLGSGTQWGQYF.

This clonotype was found many times. The chain combines TRBV6-1 with TRBJ2-5; D possibly corresponds to TRBD2 (6 bases). Germline lookup yields CDR1 MNHNS and CDR2 SASEGT. Trimming shortened V by 4 bases and J by 3 bases, and 21 bases separated the two germline ends. The CDR3 runs 17 residues. CDR3 bases: TGTGCCAGCAGTGTACGGAGGGAAGGGCTGGCGAAAGAGACCCAGTACTTC. Translating it yields CASSVRREGLAKETQYF.

The chain joins TRBV29-1 to TRBJ1-5, with D possibly matching TRBD1 (6 bases). Trimming took 5 bases from V and 3 from J, leaving 14 bases between them. Germline values: CDR1 SQVTM, CDR2 ANQGSEA. This CDR3 is 14 amino acids long. CDR3 sequence: CSVSPGDINQPQHF. CDR3 in DNA: TGCAGCGTTTCCCCAGGGGACATCAATCAGCCCCAGCATTTT.

The rearrangement uses TRBV19 and TRBJ2-7; D gene unclear. Germline values: CDR1 LNHDA, CDR2 SQIVND (reference sequence). V was trimmed by 1 base and J by 3 bases, leaving 10 bases between them. The CDR3 runs to 14 residues. CDR3 sequence: CASSIALASYEQYF. The CDR3, as DNA: TGTGCCAGTAGTATAGCCCTGGCAAGCTACGAGCAGTACTTC.

This sequence joins TRBV25-1 and TRBJ1-2; the match to TRBD1 covers 10 bases. CDR1 is MGHDK, CDR2 SYGVNS, per germline. With V trimmed by 7 bases and J by 7 bases, 9 bases remained unmatched. The CDR3 extends over 14 amino acids. The CDR3 loop is CASTSPGQGFGYTF. The DNA of the CDR3 is TGTGCCAGCACCTCTCCGGGACAGGGGTTTGGCTACACCTTC.

This clonotype occurred many times. The rearrangement uses TRBV7-9 and TRBJ1-4, with 8 bases that match TRBD1. CDR3 length equals 14 residues. V was pared by 1 base and J by 10 bases, with 5 bases of the junction left unmatched. The germline V gene has CDR1 SEHNR and CDR2 FQNEAQ (reference sequence). The CDR3 spells CASSLGSDRAKLFF. CDR3 coding DNA: TGTGCCAGCAGCTTAGGTTCGGACAGGGCAAAACTGTTTTTT.

Comments on this clonotype: The junction and the germline gene differ at one end; a read error may be behind it. The genes are TRBV10-3 and TRBJ1-1, with D uncertain. Germline V CDR1 and CDR2: ENHRY, SYGVKD. This CDR3 is built from 13 residues. The CDR3 coding sequence is TGTGTCATCAAGAGAGACATGAACACTGAAGCTTTCTTT. Encoded protein: CVIKRDMNTEAFF.

The chain has TRBV20-1 and TRBJ2-3; a possible D gene is TRBD2 (6 bases). The CDR3 is 13 residues long. V dropped 3 bases and J dropped 5 bases, with 12 bases sitting between them. Germline V gene data show CDR1 as DFQATT and CDR2 as SNEGSKA (reference sequence). Here the CDR3 reads CSARIQGGDTQYF. For the CDR3, the DNA is TGCAGTGCTAGGATCCAGGGAGGAGATACGCAGTATTTT.

This clonotype was recorded at least ten times. V gene TRBV6-1 combines with J gene TRBJ2-1; 8 bases are shared with TRBD2. This CDR3 comprises 15 residues. CDR1 and CDR2 from the germline V gene are MNHNS and SASEGT. V lost 6 bases, J lost 1 base, and 5 bases stayed unmatched. This chain's CDR3 is CASRSGGGSYNEQFF. Here the CDR3 DNA reads TGTGCCAGCAGGAGCGGGGGAGGGTCCTACAATGAGCAGTTCTTC.

This clonotype has a count of ten or more. The chain employs TRBV6-2 or TRBV6-3 and TRBJ2-6; D not certain. The length of the CDR3 is 17 residues. In germline, CDR1 is MNHEY, CDR2 SVGEGT. Trimming removed 2 bases at V and 0 bases at J, with 11 bases between. DNA of the CDR3: TGTGCCAGCAGTTACCACCCCCCCAGCTCTGGGGCCAACGTCCTGACTTTC. This codes for CASSYHPPSSGANVLTF.

This clonotype showed up many times. This CDR3 is CASSLVAGMNTEAFF. The CDR3 nucleotides are TGTGCCAGCAGCTTAGTGGCAGGGATGAACACTGAAGCTTTCTTT. The chain uses TRBV11-2 and TRBJ1-1, with D maybe TRBD1 (5 bases). The CDR3 length is 15 residues. Germline CDR1 and CDR2: SGHAT and FQNNGV. Trimming stripped 1 base from V and 0 bases from J, with 9 bases between. Variable domain in full (rest from reference TRBV11-2 and TRBJ1-1): EAGVAQSPRYKIIEKRQSVAFWCNPISGHATLYWYQQILGQGPKLLIQFQNNGVVDDSQLPKDRFSAERLKGVDSTLKIQPAKLEDSAVYLCASSLVAGMNTEAFFGQGTRLTVV.

This clonotype was observed once. The chain couples TRBV9 to TRBJ2-3; no definite D call. Trimming removed 0 bases at V and 2 bases at J, with 7 bases between. The CDR3 runs 14 residues. Per germline, CDR1 SGDLS and CDR2 YYNGEE. CDR3 protein: CASSVAAITDTQYF. As DNA, the CDR3 is TGTGCCAGCAGCGTAGCGGCCATCACAGATACGCAGTATTTT.

This clonotype was detected only a few times. The CDR3: CGTGGPFNTEAFF. The CDR3 coding sequence is TGCGGGACAGGGGGCCCTTTTAACACTGAAGCTTTCTTT. J is TRBJ1-1 and V is TRBV20-1; TRBD1 agrees at 12 bases. Per germline, CDR1 DFQATT and CDR2 SNEGSKA (reference sequence). The CDR3 extends over 13 amino acids.

V usage is TRBV6-6 and J usage is TRBJ2-5; 8 bases match TRBD2. Unmatched junction bases numbered 7, after V lost 2 bases and J lost 2 bases. Germline loops: CDR1 MNHNY, CDR2 SVGAGI (reference sequence). The CDR3 runs to 16 residues. The CDR3 DNA reads TGTGCCAGCAGTTACCATGCTAGCGGGCCACAAGAGACCCAGTACTTC. This translates into CASSYHASGPQETQYF.

This clonotype was seen only a few times. The J gene is TRBJ2-1, the V gene TRBV10-3, with TRBD2 as a possible D gene (5 bases). This CDR3 has 15 residues. Per germline, CDR1 ENHRY and CDR2 SYGVKD. Trimming left V 3 bases short and J 0 bases short, with 9 bases between. The CDR3 is CAISDERRSYNEQFF. CDR3 DNA sequence: TGTGCCATCAGTGATGAGCGGCGCTCCTACAATGAGCAGTTCTTC.